Each of the 18 T cell receptor beta chains below was sequenced from the same sample in a study of OX40 agonist ivuxolimab in advanced cancers. The receptor library was made with the immunoSEQ multiplex PCR assay. TCRdb retrieved this table from immuneACCESS and kept in-frame rearrangements only. Not all clones are present; in checked studies, unresolved V genes account for under half, and no reason is known for the remainder. The sample contains about 48,000 clones, 70% to 90% of them found a single time. Jointly, the top ten make up around 9% of the sample. The sample consisted of CD4+ or CD8+ T cells sorted from blood, taken in a trial of the OX40 agonist ivuxolimab. These receptors originate from an adult with an advanced solid tumor such as melanoma, head and neck, liver or kidney cancer.

This chain connects TRBV28 to TRBJ2-7; 7 bases are a match to TRBD1. The CDR3 is 13 residues long. CDR1 and CDR2 (germline): MDHEN, SYDVKM. The V segment lost 5 bases and the J segment 3 bases; nucleotides outside the gene matches: 4. The CDR3 DNA follows: TGTGCCAGCAGTCCGGGACAGCACTACGAGCAGTACTTC. Its protein is CASSPGQHYEQYF.

The V gene is TRBV30, the J gene TRBJ2-5; D ambiguous. V dropped 0 bases and J dropped 5 bases, with 7 bases sitting between them. This CDR3 has 12 residues. Germline V gene lookup returns CDR1 GTSNPN and CDR2 SVGIG (reference sequence). The CDR3 DNA follows: TGTGCCTGGAGTGTAGAGCTGGAGACCCAGTACTTC. This gives the protein CAWSVELETQYF.

This clone appeared a single time. V is TRBV27 and J is TRBJ2-3, with D hard to call. Germline V CDR1 and CDR2: MNHEY, SMNVEV (reference sequence). The ends were cut back, 3 bases at V and 2 bases at J, with 12 bases in the middle. This CDR3 region has 15 residues. CDR3 sequence reads: CASSFRNPPTDTQYF. The CDR3 nucleotides read TGTGCCAGCAGTTTTAGGAATCCCCCCACAGATACGCAGTATTTT.

The chain combines TRBV11-3 with TRBJ1-1; 11 bases line up with TRBD1. Trimming at V came to 1 base and at J to 3 bases, leaving 16 bases not matched to a gene. This CDR3 has 20 residues. Germline V CDR1 and CDR2: SGHNT, YENEEA. The CDR3 loop is CASSLVSLGQGARDDTEAFF. CDR3 coding DNA: TGTGCCAGCAGCTTAGTTAGTCTCGGACAGGGGGCGCGCGATGACACTGAAGCTTTCTTT.

The rearrangement uses TRBV9 and TRBJ2-7; 8 nucleotides line up with TRBD1. Germline V lookup: CDR1 SGDLS, CDR2 YYNGEE. This CDR3 region has 15 residues. With V trimmed by 4 bases and J by 6 bases, 12 bases remained unmatched. In nucleotides, the CDR3 is TGTGCCAGCAGCCCCCGAGGGACAGGCTCAGCCGAGCAGTACTTC. Translating it yields CASSPRGTGSAEQYF.

This sequence joins TRBV7-9 and TRBJ1-1; the match to TRBD1 covers 7 bases. Germline V gene data show CDR1 as SEHNR and CDR2 as FQNEAQ (reference sequence). The length of the CDR3 is 15 residues. Unmatched junction bases numbered 13, after V lost 6 bases and J lost 6 bases. The CDR3 DNA reads TGTGCCAGCAGGTGGGGTACAGGGGTCGACTCTGAAGCTTTCTTT. This gives the protein CASRWGTGVDSEAFF.

V and J are TRBV10-3 and TRBJ2-7; D uncertain. Germline V gives CDR1 ENHRY, CDR2 SYGVKD. V was shortened by 3 bases and J by 2 bases, with 14 bases between the two germline ends. CDR3 length: 15 amino acids. The CDR3 nucleotides are TGTGCCATCAGTGATCTGGGAAGAAAGACCTACGAGCAGTACTTC. Protein: CAISDLGRKTYEQYF.

This chain joins TRBV5-6 and TRBJ1-2; no definite D call. CDR1 is SGHDT and CDR2 is YYEEEE in the germline V gene. V was trimmed by 0 bases and J by 2 bases, leaving 14 bases between them. The CDR3 is 16 residues long. The CDR3 sequence is CASSLVRNRVNYGYTF. In DNA, the CDR3 is TGTGCCAGCAGCTTGGTCCGGAATCGAGTCAACTATGGCTACACCTTC.

The chain links TRBV19 to TRBJ1-1, with a weak D call TRBD1 (5 bases). CDR1 and CDR2 (germline): LNHDA, SQIVND (reference sequence). The CDR3 contains 13 residues. The V gene lost 5 bases and the J gene lost 0 bases, with 7 bases spanning the gap. The CDR3 reads CASSSQVNTEAFF. Written as DNA, the CDR3 is TGTGCCAGTAGTTCACAGGTGAACACTGAAGCTTTCTTT. Based on the CDR3 plus reference TRBV19 and TRBJ1-1, the full variable domain is DGGITQSPKYLFRKEGQNVTLSCEQNLNHDAMYWYRQDPGQGLRLIYYSQIVNDFQKGDIAEGYSVSREKKESFPLTVTSAQKNPTAFYLCASSSQVNTEAFFGQGTRLTVV.

This chain links TRBV28 with TRBJ1-2, with D unclear. V lost 6 bases and J lost 6, with 20 bases in between. Germline-derived CDR1 and CDR2 are MDHEN and SYDVKM. The CDR3 spans 15 residues. The CDR3 nucleotides are TGTGCCAGCAGCCTCGAGGCTGGCAGGCGAGATGGCTACACCTTC. Translating it yields CASSLEAGRRDGYTF.

The chain has TRBV7-9 and TRBJ1-4; D not certain. The CDR3 is 13 residues long. CDR1 and CDR2 (germline): SEHNR, FQNEAQ (reference sequence). The ends were cut back, 5 bases at V and 7 bases at J, with 11 bases in the middle. The CDR3 reads CASSPDGLEKLFF. In nucleotides, the CDR3 is TGTGCCAGCAGCCCGGACGGACTTGAAAAACTGTTTTTT.

The chain uses TRBV2 and TRBJ2-2; D not certain. CDR3 length: 13 amino acids. Trimming removed 6 bases at V and 4 bases at J, with 9 bases between. Germline-derived CDR1 and CDR2 are SNHLY and FYNNEI. CDR3 region: CASSDTLTGELFF. CDR3 coding DNA: TGTGCCAGCAGCGACACGCTCACCGGGGAGCTGTTTTTT.

This clone was detected only once. The chain links TRBV30 to TRBJ1-1; 8 positions match TRBD1. The CDR3 is 15 residues long. The V segment lost 0 bases and the J segment 6 bases; nucleotides outside the gene matches: 9. Germline CDR1 and CDR2: GTSNPN and SVGIG (reference sequence). The CDR3 is CAWSVRRTGSPEAFF. The CDR3 bases are TGTGCCTGGAGTGTACGAAGGACAGGGTCCCCTGAAGCTTTCTTT.

The J gene is TRBJ2-3, the V gene TRBV15; D may be TRBD2 (5 bases). Germline V CDR1 and CDR2: LNHNV, YYDKDF (reference sequence). CDR3 length: 13 amino acids. V was pared by 8 bases and J by 1 base, with 10 bases between. Written as DNA, the CDR3 is TGTGCCACCGCTCTCGGGGGCACAGATACGCAGTATTTT. This translates into CATALGGTDTQYF.

The chain couples TRBV4-2 to TRBJ2-1; 14 bases match TRBD2. The CDR3 spans 15 residues. With 6 bases clipped from V and 10 bases from J, the junction kept 8 bases outside the gene matches. Per the germline V gene, CDR1 is LGHNA and CDR2 is YNFKEQ. The chain's CDR3 is CASRGGTSGSREQFF. CDR3 sequence (DNA): TGTGCCAGCAGGGGAGGGACTAGCGGGAGTCGGGAGCAGTTCTTC.

The chain recombines TRBV18 with TRBJ2-1; D gene ambiguous. CDR1 and CDR2 from the germline V gene are KGHSH and LQKENI. The CDR3 totals 16 residues. Between the trimmed V and J ends, which lost 0 bases and 0 bases, there was a span of 9 bases. This CDR3 reads CASSPPSRSSYNEQFF. The CDR3 DNA reads as TGTGCCAGCTCACCACCATCTAGGAGCTCCTACAATGAGCAGTTCTTC.

The chain carries TRBV19 and TRBJ2-3; TRBD2 matches 9 bases. Germline V lookup: CDR1 LNHDA, CDR2 SQIVND (reference sequence). The CDR3 loop spans 14 amino acids. Trimming took 6 bases from V and 8 from J; bases not matched to a gene: 9. CDR3 coding DNA: TGTGCCAGTAGGCCGCGGGAGGGGGGAGGTACGCAGTATTTT. This encodes CASRPREGGGTQYF.

The chain recombines TRBV7-6 with TRBJ2-1; a possible D gene is TRBD1 (5 bases). V was pared by 1 base and J by 7 bases, with 11 bases between. Germline CDR1 and CDR2: SGHVS and FNYEAQ. The CDR3 has 14 amino acids. This chain's CDR3 is CASSLERRGNEQFF. In DNA form, the CDR3 reads TGTGCCAGCAGCTTAGAACGAAGGGGAAATGAGCAGTTCTTC.